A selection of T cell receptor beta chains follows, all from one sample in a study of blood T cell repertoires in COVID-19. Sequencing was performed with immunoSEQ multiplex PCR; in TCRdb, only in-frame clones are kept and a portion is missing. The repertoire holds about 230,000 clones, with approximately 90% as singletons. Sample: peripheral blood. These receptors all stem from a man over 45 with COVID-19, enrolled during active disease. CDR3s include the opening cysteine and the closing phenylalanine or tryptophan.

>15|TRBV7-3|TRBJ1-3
CASSLTGSSGNTIYF
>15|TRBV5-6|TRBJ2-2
CASSPTGLGTGELFF
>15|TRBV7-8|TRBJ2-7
CASSLPGTGAREQYF
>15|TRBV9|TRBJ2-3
CASSVGSGGTDTQYF
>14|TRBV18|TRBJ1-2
CASSAQDRAYGYTF
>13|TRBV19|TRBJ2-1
CASRGSSYNEQFF
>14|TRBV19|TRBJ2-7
CASSPDTGGSEQYF
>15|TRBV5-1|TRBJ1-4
CASSANGVTNEKLFF
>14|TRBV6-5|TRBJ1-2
CASRRDSGFYGYTF
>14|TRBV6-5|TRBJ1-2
CASSWDRGEGGYTF
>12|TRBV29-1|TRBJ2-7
CSARTVTYEQYF
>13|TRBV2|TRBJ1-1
CASSLRTDTEAFF
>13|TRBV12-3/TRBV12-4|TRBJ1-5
CASSQSGNQPQHF
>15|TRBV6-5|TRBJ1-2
CASSFIRQGEHGYTF
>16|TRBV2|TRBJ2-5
CASSETGAGVPETQYF
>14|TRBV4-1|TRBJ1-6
CASRRSWNREPLHF
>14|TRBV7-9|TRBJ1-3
CASSLASRRNTIYF
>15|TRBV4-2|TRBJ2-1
CASSQETGGYNEQFF
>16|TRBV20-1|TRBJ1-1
CSASEQGGGRNTEAFF
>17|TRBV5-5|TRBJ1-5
CASNSGSGGNSNQPQHF
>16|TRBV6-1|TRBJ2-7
CASSDYRGSSSYEQYF
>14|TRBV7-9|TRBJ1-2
CASTKGQGNYGYTF
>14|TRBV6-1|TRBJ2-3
CASSELYSTDTQYF
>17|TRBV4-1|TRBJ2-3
CASSQTGTSGRTDTQYF